The T cell receptor beta chain under discussion was sequenced for a study of graft-versus-host responses after intestinal transplantation. Whole-study findings and limits: Researchers found peak circulating GvH clone levels linked to early post-transplant HvG declines. GvH clones occurred in recipient marrow; some first appeared in ileum or blood.

As concerns this clone: Its antigen is still unknown.

Clones were read by immunoSEQ multiplex PCR, and TCRdb kept only the in-frame ones, dropping some. This table has 15,000 to 20,000 clones, about 93% appearing once. The sample here was PBMCs, taken around 350 days after transplant. This clonotype was obtained from a human patient who received an intestinal transplant, so some T cells may come from the graft donor.

The CDR3 DNA sequence: TGTGCCAGCAAAACAGACAGGGCCACAGATACGCAGTATTTT. It yields the protein CASKTDRATDTQYF. The genes are TRBV7-8 and TRBJ2-3; 7 bases agree with TRBD1. This CDR3 is 14 amino acids long. The V gene end was trimmed by 7 bases and the J gene end by 2 bases; junction bases not matched to a gene: 6. From germline, CDR1 is SGHVS and CDR2 FQNEAQ. The full variable domain, in which reference TRBV7-8 and TRBJ2-3 provide the parts outside the CDR3, is GAGVSQSPRYKVAKRGQDVALRCDPISGHVSLFWYQQALGQGPEFLTYFQNEAQLDKSGLPSDRFFAERPEGSVSTLKIQRTQQEDSAVYLCASKTDRATDTQYFGPGTRLTVL.